A single TCR beta chain is shown here with its context. What it binds is not known. The source of the sample is a study of T cell responses to AZD1222 COVID-19 vaccine. Study-level results: The donors showed a predominance of white British ancestry and of females, with possible underestimation of clonal diversity. AZD1222 recipients seropositive at baseline numbered only five or six. Vaccine-associated CD4 TCRs ranged over spike, dominating at 160-218 and 743-854.

Generated by immunoSEQ multiplex PCR, the TCRdb table keeps only in-frame clones and is missing some. The sample has 110,000 or so clones; 89% are singletons. The CDR3 is made up of 15 amino acids. The germline V gene has CDR1 SGDLS and CDR2 YYNGEE. V lost 4 bases, J lost 2 bases, and 6 bases stayed unmatched. The sequence was obtained from an adult who received the AZD1222 COVID-19 vaccine. Sequencing used peripheral blood, obtained 28 days after the second AZD1222 dose. The chain is built from TRBV9 and TRBJ2-7, with 10 bases identical to TRBD1. CDR3 sequence reads: CASSPSGQGAYEQYF. CDR3 nucleotides: TGTGCCAGCAGCCCTTCAGGACAGGGGGCCTACGAGCAGTACTTC.